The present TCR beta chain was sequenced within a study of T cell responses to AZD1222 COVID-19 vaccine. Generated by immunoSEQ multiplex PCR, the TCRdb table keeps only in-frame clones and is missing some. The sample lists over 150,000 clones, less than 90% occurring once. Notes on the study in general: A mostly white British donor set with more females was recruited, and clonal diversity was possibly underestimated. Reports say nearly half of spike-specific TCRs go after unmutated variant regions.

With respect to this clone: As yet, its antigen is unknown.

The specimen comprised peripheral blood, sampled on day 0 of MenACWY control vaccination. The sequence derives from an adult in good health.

CDR3 sequence reads: CASSFGTPPGELFF. The CDR3 coding sequence is TGTGCCAGCAGCTTCGGAACTCCTCCGGGGGAGCTGTTTTTT. V and J are TRBV5-5 and TRBJ2-2; D not resolved. Germline V gene lookup returns CDR1 SGHKS and CDR2 YYEKEE (reference sequence). The V end was cut by 2 bases, the J end by 8 bases, with 13 bases between. The CDR3 is 14 amino acids.